The present TCR beta chain was sequenced within a study of blood T cell repertoires in COVID-19. The overall study: Spain, Italy and the United States supplied samples that represented acute and convalescent COVID-19. PBMCs, B-cell-depleted T cells, or T cells were the source of the cDNA or gDNA that made up the material.

V lost 3 bases to trimming and J lost 4 bases, with 6 bases between them. The CDR3 has 13 amino acids. The germline V gene has CDR1 MNHEY and CDR2 SMNVEV (reference sequence). In the authors' workflow: From reference gene primer amplification, estimates of nucleated cell counts were derived. This table comes from immunoSEQ multiplex PCR, and its TCRdb copy is limited to in-frame clones, with some not included. The DNA gave D and trimming, while V, J and clone size come from that table. The sample lists 150,000 or so clones, just under 85% occurring once. Sample: peripheral blood. This receptor was taken from a man in his forties who had recovered from COVID-19. This sequence joins TRBV27 and TRBJ1-4, with D hard to call. The CDR3 nucleotides read TGTGCCAGCAGTTTTCAGGATAATGAAAAACTGTTTTTT. This codes for CASSFQDNEKLFF. Complete variable domain (other parts from reference TRBV27 and TRBJ1-4): EAQVTQNPRYLITVTGKKLTVTCSQNMNHEYMSWYRQDPGLGLRQIYYSMNVEVTDKGDVPEGYKVSRKEKRNFPLILESPSPNQTSLYFCASSFQDNEKLFFGSGTQLSVL.